A single sample is the source of the 23 T cell receptor beta chains below, sequenced in a study of blood T cell repertoires in COVID-19. Method: immunoSEQ multiplex PCR; TCRdb's copy keeps in-frame clones and lacks some. The sample has more than 150,000 clones; 60% to 80% are singletons. The specimen was peripheral blood. Every receptor here comes from a woman in her 70s with acute or convalescent COVID-19.

V and J are TRBV30 and TRBJ1-3, with D perhaps matching TRBD1 (6 bases). This CDR3 has 15 amino acids. The germline V gene has CDR1 GTSNPN and CDR2 SVGIG (reference sequence). Trimming shortened V by 1 base and J by 4 bases, and 14 bases separated the two germline ends. CDR3: CAWSAGRGFGNTIYF. CDR3 bases: TGTGCCTGGAGTGCAGGGAGGGGGTTCGGAAACACCATATATTTT.

J is TRBJ2-1 and V is TRBV4-1; D is perhaps TRBD2 (6 bases). Germline V gene lookup returns CDR1 MGHRA and CDR2 YSYEKL. Trimming took 3 bases from V and 6 from J, leaving 15 bases between them. This CDR3 comprises 15 residues. The CDR3 bases are TGCGCCAGCAGCCATGCGGGACGTGCATCCAATGAGCAGTTCTTC. Encoded protein: CASSHAGRASNEQFF.

The chain links TRBV27 to TRBJ2-7; possible D gene TRBD2, 6 bases. The V gene lost 7 bases and the J gene lost 4 bases, with 11 bases spanning the gap. The germline V gene has CDR1 MNHEY and CDR2 SMNVEV (reference sequence). CDR3 length: 12 residues. CDR3 DNA: TGTGCCAGCAATGGGGGAGGTTACGAGCAGTACTTC. Translating it yields CASNGGGYEQYF.

On this clone itself: One junction end disagrees with the germline gene, perhaps due to a read error. The rearrangement joins TRBV19 to TRBJ1-2, with D possibly matching TRBD1 (5 bases). Germline V gene lookup returns CDR1 LNHDA and CDR2 SQIVND (reference sequence). CDR3 size: 13 residues. CDR3 bases: TGTGCCAGTAGTATGACAGAAGGTCTTAGTGTCGCCTTC. It codes for CASSMTEGLSVAF.

The chain is built from TRBV10-3 and TRBJ2-1, with 10 nucleotides matching TRBD2. Germline CDR1 reads ENHRY; CDR2 reads SYGVKD. The V and J ends lost 4 bases and 5 bases, in that order; junction bases with no gene match: 11. The CDR3 spans 17 residues. CDR3 region: CAISATSGTGTNNEQFF. In nucleotides, the CDR3 is TGTGCCATCAGTGCCACTAGCGGGACCGGAACGAACAATGAGCAGTTCTTC.

The chain joins TRBV18 to TRBJ2-3; 12 bases line up with TRBD2. V shed 2 bases and J 4 bases; nucleotides not matched to a gene: 4. CDR3 length: 16 amino acids. Germline V lookup: CDR1 KGHSH, CDR2 LQKENI. The CDR3 region has the DNA TGTGCCAGCTCACCATCGGGACTAGCGGGTGCAGATACGCAGTATTTT. It is translated as CASSPSGLAGADTQYF.

The J gene is TRBJ1-1, the V gene TRBV14; a weak D match, TRBD1 (6 bases). The CDR3 consists of 14 residues. The germline gives CDR1 SGHDN, CDR2 FVKESK. V lost 7 bases to trimming and J lost 6 bases, with 18 bases between them. The CDR3 region is CASKLAGQSAEAFF. The CDR3 DNA reads TGTGCCAGCAAGTTAGCCGGACAGTCGGCTGAAGCTTTCTTT.

The V call is TRBV18, the J call TRBJ2-1; D unresolved. CDR1 is KGHSH, CDR2 LQKENI, per germline. Trimming shortened V by 3 bases and J by 6 bases, and 3 bases separated the two germline ends. The CDR3 covers 11 residues. As DNA, the CDR3 is TGTGCCAGCTCACCGGCCAATGAGCAGTTCTTC. Translated: CASSPANEQFF.

The J gene is TRBJ2-7, the V gene TRBV5-1; 16 bases are shared with TRBD2. The CDR3 sequence is 15 residues long. The V gene end was trimmed by 2 bases and the J gene end by 5 bases; junction bases not matched to a gene: 1. CDR1 and CDR2 (germline): SGHRS, YFSETQ. As DNA, the CDR3 is TGCGCCAGCAGCTTCGGGACTAGCGGGAGGGACGAGCAGTACTTC. It codes for CASSFGTSGRDEQYF. Looking up the rest from reference TRBV5-1 and TRBJ2-7 gives the full variable domain: KAGVTQTPRYLIKTRGQQVTLSCSPISGHRSVSWYQQTPGQGLQFLFEYFSETQRNKGNFPGRFSGRQFSNSRSEMNVSTLELGDSALYLCASSFGTSGRDEQYFGPGTRLTVT.

The V gene is TRBV3-1 (or the pseudogene TRBV3-2), the J gene TRBJ2-1; 7 positions match TRBD1. The CDR3 consists of 15 residues. Germline V gene lookup returns CDR1 LGHDT and CDR2 YNNKEL (reference sequence). V was pared by 4 bases and J by 6 bases, with 9 bases of the junction left unmatched. The CDR3 DNA follows: TGTGCCAGCAGCCCCCTGAGGGCAGGGGGCAATGAGCAGTTCTTC. The encoded protein is CASSPLRAGGNEQFF.

The chain employs TRBV7-2 and TRBJ1-5; D is uncertain. Germline V gene lookup returns CDR1 SGHTA and CDR2 FQGNSA. V was clipped by 0 bases and J by 9 bases, with 9 bases between them. CDR3 length: 13 residues. Here the CDR3 DNA reads TGTGCCAGCAGCTTAGCGTTTCAGTGGCCCCAGCATTTT. It codes for CASSLAFQWPQHF.

This chain uses TRBV5-6 with TRBJ1-2, with a possible D match to TRBD1 (6 bases). The length of the CDR3 is 14 residues. Germline values: CDR1 SGHDT, CDR2 YYEEEE. Trimming removed 3 bases from V and 3 bases from J, with 12 bases in between. CDR3 bases: TGTGCCAGCAGCTCCGGTGAGGGGGACTATGGCTACACCTTC. The encoded protein is CASSSGEGDYGYTF.

The table lists this clone with a count of one. This rearrangement joins TRBV6-5 to TRBJ1-2; D is uncertain. The ends were cut back, 4 bases at V and 1 base at J, with 13 bases in the middle. This CDR3 has 15 amino acids. The germline CDR1 and CDR2 sequences are MNHEY and SVGAGI. CDR3 in DNA: TGTGCCAGCAGTTCCAGAGGATCTATTAACTATGGCTACACCTTC. Amino acid sequence: CASSSRGSINYGYTF.

The chain joins TRBV21-1 to TRBJ2-1; no check of the table's D call, TRBD2, against the DNA was made. TRBV21-1 corresponds to a pseudogene. The CDR3 sequence is 18 residues long. The CDR3 DNA sequence: TGTGCCAGCAGCAAATGGGTTCGAAGCGGGAGCCCTCGCAATGAGCAGTTCTTC. This gives the protein CASSKWVRSGSPRNEQFF.

This clone was observed a few times. This CDR3 is CAWSSGSDEQFF. CDR3 DNA sequence: TGTGCCTGGAGCAGCGGGAGCGATGAGCAGTTCTTC. This chain joins TRBV30 and TRBJ2-1; 8 bases match TRBD2. Germline V gene sequence: CDR1 GTSNPN, CDR2 SVGIG (reference sequence). The CDR3 is 12 amino acids. The V gene end was trimmed by 3 bases and the J gene end by 8 bases; junction bases not matched to a gene: 3. Variable domain in full (rest from reference TRBV30 and TRBJ2-1): SQTIHQWPATLVQPVGSPLSLECTVEGTSNPNLYWYRQAAGRGLQLLFYSVGIGQISSEVPQNLSASRPQDRQFILSSKKLLLSDSGFYLCAWSSGSDEQFFGPGTRLTVL.

The CDR3 region has the DNA TGTGCCAGCAGTGAATGGGGGGTGAATGGCTACACCTTC. This codes for CASSEWGVNGYTF. The chain carries TRBV25-1 and TRBJ1-2; the D gene is possibly TRBD1 (5 bases). V lost 1 base to trimming and J lost 6 bases, with 9 bases between them. The CDR3 runs to 13 residues. Germline assignment: CDR1 MGHDK and CDR2 SYGVNS.

This clone was seen more than once but under ten times. This chain connects TRBV12-3 or TRBV12-4 to TRBJ2-1; D is perhaps TRBD1 (5 bases). CDR3 length: 13 residues. The V end lost 3 bases, the J end lost 12 bases, and 15 bases lay between the germline ends. The CDR3, as DNA: TGTGCCAGCAGTTTGGGTGTGCAAGGGGTGCAGTTCTTC. The encoded protein is CASSLGVQGVQFF.

The count of this clone is one. The chain has TRBV18 and TRBJ2-1; unclear D gene. CDR1 and CDR2 from the germline V gene are KGHSH and LQKENI. V shed 3 bases and J shed 6 bases, with 3 bases lying between them. The CDR3 sequence is 11 residues long. The CDR3 loop is CASSPGNEQFF. CDR3 bases: TGTGCCAGCTCACCCGGCAATGAGCAGTTCTTC.

The chain joins TRBV12-3 or TRBV12-4 to TRBJ2-1, with D unresolved. This CDR3 is built from 13 residues. V was cut by 7 bases and J by 9 bases, with 16 bases left in between. CDR3 residues: CASTMGVRGEQFF. CDR3 DNA: TGTGCCAGCACCATGGGTGTTAGAGGTGAGCAGTTCTTC.

The V call is TRBV2, the J call TRBJ2-7, with TRBD1 as a possible D gene (5 bases). The germline CDR1 and CDR2 sequences are SNHLY and FYNNEI. Trimming left V 7 bases short and J 2 bases short, with 12 bases between. The CDR3 is made up of 13 amino acids. The CDR3 is CASTQAGTYEQYF. CDR3 sequence (DNA): TGTGCCAGCACCCAGGCAGGGACCTACGAGCAGTACTTC.

The chain uses TRBV6-5 and TRBJ2-1; the match to TRBD1 covers 7 bases. The CDR3 loop spans 16 amino acids. The germline V gene encodes CDR1 MNHEY and CDR2 SVGAGI. With V trimmed by 4 bases and J by 5 bases, 11 bases remained unmatched. CDR3 nucleotides: TGTGCCAGCAGTTCAAACAGGGGTTTAGGCGACAATGAGCAGTTCTTC. Translated: CASSSNRGLGDNEQFF.

This clone showed up just once. The rearrangement joins TRBV6-5 to TRBJ1-5; 10 nucleotides line up with TRBD1. With 5 bases clipped from V and 6 bases from J, the junction kept 7 bases outside the gene matches. Germline CDR1 is MNHEY and CDR2 is SVGAGI. CDR3 length equals 15 residues. The CDR3 spells CASSQTGGYGQPQHF. In nucleotides, the CDR3 is TGTGCCAGCAGTCAGACAGGGGGCTATGGTCAGCCCCAGCATTTT.

The V gene is TRBV7-8, the J gene TRBJ2-1; D is unresolved. CDR1 is SGHVS and CDR2 is FQNEAQ in the germline V gene. The V end was cut by 0 bases, the J end by 2 bases, with 11 bases between. The CDR3 is made up of 16 amino acids. The CDR3 protein is CASSLASAAAYNEQFF. The DNA of the CDR3 is TGTGCCAGCAGCTTAGCTTCAGCTGCGGCCTACAATGAGCAGTTCTTC.